One T cell receptor beta chain is described in this entry. Its specificity is unknown. V gave up 4 bases and J gave up 7 bases; unmatched junction bases: 10. Germline V gene data show CDR1 as SGHTA and CDR2 as FQGNSA. The CDR3 loop spans 16 amino acids. These data are taken from a study of STAT5B mutations in CD4+ large granular lymphocyte leukemia. TCRdb keeps only in-frame clones here, not all; method: immunoSEQ multiplex PCR. The table shows roughly 40,000 clones, with around 84% occurring only once. Study-level points and caveats: No patients shared main leukemic clonotypes, though about 24% appeared at low frequency elsewhere. CD4-sorted patient repertoires seemed more clonal than healthy CD4+ repertoires. 8/27 top patient clones versus 2/35 control clones were TRBV06-family.

This TCR derives from a human donor in good health. The sequencing input was CD4+ T cells from blood buffy coats. The V gene is TRBV7-2, the J gene TRBJ2-1; 10 bases fit TRBD1. CDR3 in DNA: TGTGCCAGCAGCTGGGCCCCCGGGACAGGGGAGAATGAGCAGTTCTTC. Amino acids: CASSWAPGTGENEQFF.